A single sample is the source of the 27 T cell receptor beta chains below, sequenced in a study of T cells in Graves' hyperthyroidism and ophthalmopathy. RNA transcripts yielded amplified TCR beta CDR3 regions. A set of HTBI primers served as the primers for a first-round RT-PCR of the TCR CDR3. One entry per CDR3 protein, called by TCRdb with MiXCR from the multiplex PCR reads. Here the sample spans approximately 700,000 distinct CDR3 sequences, about 16% being singletons. The sequenced material came from blood. The receptors derive from a man between 18 and 29 years old with Graves' hyperthyroidism.

This chain connects TRBV7-9 to TRBJ1-2; TRBD1 is a possible D gene (6 bases). The CDR3 contains 14 residues. Per germline, CDR1 SEHNR and CDR2 FQNEAQ (reference sequence). V was pared by 3 bases and J by 5 bases, with 13 bases between. The CDR3 protein is CASSLLGGQYGYTF. For the CDR3, the DNA is TGTGCCAGCAGCTTGTTGGGGGGACAATATGGCTACACCTTC.

The chain has TRBV28 and TRBJ1-1, with 8 bases fitting TRBD1. The V gene end was trimmed by 1 base and the J gene end by 1 base; junction bases not matched to a gene: 5. Germline values: CDR1 MDHEN, CDR2 SYDVKM. This CDR3 region has 16 residues. The CDR3 reads CASSLLGQGANTEAFF. The CDR3 DNA reads TGTGCCAGCAGTTTATTGGGGCAGGGGGCGAACACTGAAGCTTTCTTT.

The table lists this clonotype with a few counts. This rearrangement joins TRBV18 to TRBJ2-7; D gene ambiguous. The CDR3 length is 15 residues. Trimming pared 0 bases from V and 1 base from J, leaving 10 bases between. Germline-derived CDR1 and CDR2 are KGHSH and LQKENI. The DNA of the CDR3 is TGTGCCAGCTCACCACCGGCATACGGATCCTACGAGCAGTACTTC. As protein: CASSPPAYGSYEQYF.

This clonotype was seen many times. The rearrangement joins TRBV6-5 to TRBJ1-1; D gene ambiguous. V lost 0 bases and J lost 0, with 11 bases in between. The length of the CDR3 is 16 residues. Germline assignment: CDR1 MNHEY and CDR2 SVGAGI. The CDR3 nucleotides are TGTGCCAGCAGTTACTCGATATCGGGATTGAACACTGAAGCTTTCTTT. Protein: CASSYSISGLNTEAFF.

The J gene is TRBJ2-3, the V gene TRBV6-1, with 14 bases identical to TRBD2. The CDR3 is 15 amino acids. J lost 5 bases, V lost 6 bases, and 4 bases had no gene match. Germline CDR1 MNHNS, CDR2 SASEGT. CDR3 sequence (DNA): TGTGCCAGCAGGACTGGACTAGCGGGAGGAGATACGCAGTATTTT. Translation gives CASRTGLAGGDTQYF.

The CDR3 protein is CSARGPGLAAAGTQYF. The CDR3 region has the DNA TGCAGTGCTAGAGGACCAGGACTAGCTGCGGCGGGTACGCAGTATTTT. The chain couples TRBV20-1 to TRBJ2-3; 8 positions match TRBD2. Germline lookup yields CDR1 DFQATT and CDR2 SNEGSKA (reference sequence). This CDR3 comprises 16 residues. The V and J ends lost 1 base and 8 bases, in that order; junction bases with no gene match: 14.

This clonotype has just a few counts. This chain connects TRBV28 to TRBJ1-2, with TRBD1 identical over 7 bases. Trimming took 3 bases from V and 2 from J; bases not matched to a gene: 3. This CDR3 is built from 14 residues. Germline assignment: CDR1 MDHEN and CDR2 SYDVKM. CDR3 residues: CASSFGDRNYGYTF. CDR3 nucleotide sequence: TGTGCCAGCAGTTTTGGGGACAGAAACTATGGCTACACCTTC.

This chain joins TRBV28 and TRBJ2-6, with D perhaps TRBD1 (6 bases). This CDR3 is 16 amino acids long. V was pared by 5 bases and J by 0 bases, with 11 bases between. The germline gives CDR1 MDHEN, CDR2 SYDVKM. The CDR3 here is CASSGQGYSGANVLTF. The CDR3 nucleotides read TGTGCCAGCAGTGGTCAGGGGTACTCTGGGGCCAACGTCCTGACTTTC.

This clonotype was seen ten or more times. This chain uses TRBV19 with TRBJ2-7, with TRBD1 identical over 8 bases. Germline V gene lookup returns CDR1 LNHDA and CDR2 SQIVND (reference sequence). The CDR3 is 16 amino acids. V lost 1 base to trimming and J lost 1 base; unmatched junction nucleotides: 6. CDR3 residues: CASSIVSTGGSYEQYF. For the CDR3, the DNA is TGTGCCAGTAGTATAGTGAGCACAGGGGGATCCTACGAGCAGTACTTC.

The sample holds a few counts of this clonotype. Here the CDR3 reads CASSHQDPGNTIYF. CDR3 DNA: TGTGCCAGCAGTCACCAGGATCCTGGAAACACCATATATTTT. This chain connects TRBV3-1 to TRBJ1-3; D ambiguous. Looked up from germline, CDR1 is LGHDT and CDR2 is YNNKEL (reference sequence). Trimming removed 6 bases from V and 2 bases from J, with 11 bases in between. This CDR3 comprises 14 residues.

The chain joins TRBV7-3 to TRBJ1-1, with D tentatively TRBD1 (6 bases). Trimming cost V 6 bases and J 7 bases, with 15 bases left between them. The germline gives CDR1 SGHTA, CDR2 FQGTGA. The CDR3 is made up of 13 amino acids. The CDR3 nucleotides read TGTGCCAGCAGGCAGGGGCCACGCTTTGAAGCTTTCTTT. Translated, it gives CASRQGPRFEAFF.

This clonotype showed up just a few times. This chain uses TRBV12-3 or TRBV12-4 with TRBJ1-2, with 8 bases that match TRBD1. The CDR3 is made up of 15 amino acids. The ends lost 5 bases at V and 5 bases at J; junction bases unmatched: 10. CDR3 in amino acids: CASSPRTGMFYGYTF. CDR3 bases: TGTGCCAGCAGTCCGCGGACAGGGATGTTTTATGGCTACACCTTC.

This clonotype has a count of ten or more. This chain uses TRBV28 with TRBJ1-6; the D is unclear. The CDR3 runs 14 residues. Germline values: CDR1 MDHEN, CDR2 SYDVKM. The V end was cut by 2 bases, the J end by 9 bases, with 11 bases between. The CDR3 DNA reads as TGTGCCAGCAGTTTAACGGGCCTCGGTTCACCCCTCCACTTT. Amino acid sequence: CASSLTGLGSPLHF. Full variable domain (outside the CDR3, taken from reference TRBV28 and TRBJ1-6): DVKVTQSSRYLVKRTGEKVFLECVQDMDHENMFWYRQDPGLGLRLIYFSYDVKMKEKGDIPEGYSVSREKKERFSLILESASTNQTSMYLCASSLTGLGSPLHFGNGTRLTVT.

V and J are TRBV6-1 and TRBJ2-2; the D call may be TRBD1 or TRBD2 (5 bases each). Germline CDR1 is MNHNS and CDR2 is SASEGT. The V and J ends lost 7 bases and 4 bases respectively, with 13 bases between them. The CDR3 has 14 amino acids. The CDR3 DNA reads as TGTGCCAGCAAACTGGATGGGGGCACCGGGGAGCTGTTTTTT. Translated: CASKLDGGTGELFF.

This clonotype appeared many times. The chain couples TRBV2 to TRBJ2-7; 11 bases are shared with TRBD2. The length of the CDR3 is 15 residues. V lost 5 bases to trimming and J lost 3 bases; unmatched junction nucleotides: 6. Germline CDR1 is SNHLY and CDR2 is FYNNEI. CDR3 coding DNA: TGTGCCAGCAGTAAGACTAGCGGGAAAGGCTACGAGCAGTACTTC. It translates to CASSKTSGKGYEQYF.

This clonotype was seen only a few times. The rearrangement joins TRBV7-3 to TRBJ2-3; the D gene is possibly TRBD2 (6 bases). V gave up 5 bases and J gave up 4 bases, with 16 bases separating them. This CDR3 is built from 15 residues. Germline V lookup: CDR1 SGHTA, CDR2 FQGTGA. The CDR3 region has the DNA TGTGCCAGCAGCCCAGTAGGAGGGAACGCAGATACGCAGTATTTT. It encodes CASSPVGGNADTQYF.

This chain uses TRBV6-1 with TRBJ2-7; TRBD2 agrees at 14 bases. The trim removed 6 bases at V and 2 bases at J, leaving 12 bases unmatched. The germline V gene has CDR1 MNHNS and CDR2 SASEGT. This CDR3 comprises 18 residues. The CDR3 region is CASRQPGLAGGRAYEQYF. The DNA of the CDR3 is TGTGCCAGCAGACAACCCGGACTAGCGGGAGGCCGGGCCTACGAGCAGTACTTC.

This clonotype was seen a few times. The V and J genes are TRBV20-1 and TRBJ2-7; TRBD2 matches 13 bases. V trimming: 5 bases; J trimming: 7 bases; junction bases outside the gene matches: 14. The CDR3 length is 16 residues. The V gene's germline CDR1 is DFQATT and CDR2 SNEGSKA (reference sequence). The CDR3 region is CSAGKATSGRAGEQYF. The CDR3 nucleotides read TGCAGTGCTGGGAAGGCTACTAGCGGGAGGGCTGGAGAGCAGTACTTC.

This clonotype was seen repeatedly, ten times or more. V and J are TRBV3-1 and TRBJ1-1, with D possibly being TRBD1 (5 bases). The length of the CDR3 is 15 residues. V shed 7 bases and J shed 4 bases, with 19 bases lying between them. CDR1 is LGHDT and CDR2 is YNNKEL in the germline V gene (reference sequence). CDR3: CASNPYPTGGTEAFF. The DNA of the CDR3 is TGTGCCAGCAACCCTTACCCGACCGGGGGCACTGAAGCTTTCTTT.

This clonotype has ten or more counts. V usage is TRBV7-8 and J usage is TRBJ1-1, with unresolved D. The germline gives CDR1 SGHVS, CDR2 FQNEAQ. The CDR3 covers 12 residues. The V and J ends lost 2 bases and 7 bases respectively, with 8 bases between them. CDR3 region: CASSLSLSEAFF. CDR3 nucleotides: TGTGCCAGCAGCTTATCTCTCAGTGAAGCTTTCTTT.

The V and J genes are TRBV20-1 and TRBJ2-7; D is possibly TRBD1 or TRBD2 (5 bases each). The germline V gene encodes CDR1 DFQATT and CDR2 SNEGSKA (reference sequence). Deletions cut 6 bases from V and 5 bases from J, with 14 bases between. The CDR3 sequence is 12 residues long. CDR3 in amino acids: CSADQGVDEQYF. As DNA, the CDR3 is TGCAGTGCAGATCAGGGAGTCGACGAGCAGTACTTC.

Many counts were recorded for this clonotype. The chain uses TRBV7-9 and TRBJ2-2; 8 bases are shared with TRBD1. Germline CDR1 and CDR2: SEHNR and FQNEAQ (reference sequence). The junction had 6 bases not matched to a gene; V was cut back by 5 bases and J by 1 base. The CDR3 runs 16 residues. The CDR3 coding sequence is TGTGCCAGCAGCGGGTCCGGGACAGGGAACACCGGGGAGCTGTTTTTT. This codes for CASSGSGTGNTGELFF.

This clonotype has just a few counts. The gene calls are TRBV12-3 or TRBV12-4 and TRBJ2-2, with D hard to call. V gave up 3 bases and J gave up 2 bases, with 10 bases separating them. This CDR3 has 15 residues. DNA for the CDR3: TGTGCCAGCAGTTTCTTCGGCGGCAACACCGGGGAGCTGTTTTTT. The encoded protein is CASSFFGGNTGELFF.

This clonotype was seen ten or more times. V usage is TRBV19 and J usage is TRBJ1-1; D is unresolved. Trimming removed 3 bases from V and 1 base from J, with 12 bases in between. Per the germline V gene, CDR1 is LNHDA and CDR2 is SQIVND (reference sequence). CDR3 size: 15 residues. CDR3 DNA: TGTGCCAGTAGTATTCCGATTGGGAAGAACACTGAAGCTTTCTTT. Its protein product is CASSIPIGKNTEAFF.

This clonotype was observed a few times. The chain joins TRBV20-1 to TRBJ2-5; 8 positions match TRBD2. Germline CDR1 is DFQATT and CDR2 is SNEGSKA (reference sequence). This CDR3 spans 11 amino acids. The CDR3 DNA follows: TGCAGAGCGGGAGCCCAAGAGACCCAGTACTTC. Its translation is CRAGAQETQYF.

This clonotype was observed many times. The chain joins TRBV30 to TRBJ2-7; 8 bases agree with TRBD2. V shed 3 bases and J 6 bases; nucleotides not matched to a gene: 4. The CDR3 is 12 residues long. Germline V CDR1 and CDR2: GTSNPN, SVGIG (reference sequence). The CDR3 is CAWSPSGPEQYF. The CDR3 DNA is TGTGCCTGGAGCCCTAGCGGGCCCGAGCAGTACTTC.

The chain combines TRBV5-1 with TRBJ2-7, with D perhaps TRBD1 (7 bases). Germline V gene lookup returns CDR1 SGHRS and CDR2 YFSETQ. V lost 3 bases, J lost 5 bases, and 30 bases lay in between. This CDR3 has 19 amino acids. The DNA of the CDR3 is TGCGCCAGCAGCTCCCTTGGGTCAGGGGGGTCGTTGGCAGGGGACGAGCAGTACTTC. It translates to CASSSLGSGGSLAGDEQYF.